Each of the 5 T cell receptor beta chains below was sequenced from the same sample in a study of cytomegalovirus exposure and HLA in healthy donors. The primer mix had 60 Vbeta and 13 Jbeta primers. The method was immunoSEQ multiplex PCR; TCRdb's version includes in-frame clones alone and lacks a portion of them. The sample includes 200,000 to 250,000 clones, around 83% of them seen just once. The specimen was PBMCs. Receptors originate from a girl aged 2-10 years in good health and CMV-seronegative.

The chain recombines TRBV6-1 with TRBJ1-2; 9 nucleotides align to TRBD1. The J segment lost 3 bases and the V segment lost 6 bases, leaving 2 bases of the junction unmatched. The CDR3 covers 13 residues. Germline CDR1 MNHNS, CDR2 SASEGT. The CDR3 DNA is TGTGCCAGCAGACAGGGGGCTGACTATGGCTACACCTTC. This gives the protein CASRQGADYGYTF.

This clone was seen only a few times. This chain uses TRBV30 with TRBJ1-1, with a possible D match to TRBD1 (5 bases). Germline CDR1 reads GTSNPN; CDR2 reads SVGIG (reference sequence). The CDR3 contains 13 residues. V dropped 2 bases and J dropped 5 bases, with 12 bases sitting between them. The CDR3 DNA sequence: TGTGCCTGGAGTCCACCTCGACAGACTGAAGCTTTCTTT. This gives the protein CAWSPPRQTEAFF.

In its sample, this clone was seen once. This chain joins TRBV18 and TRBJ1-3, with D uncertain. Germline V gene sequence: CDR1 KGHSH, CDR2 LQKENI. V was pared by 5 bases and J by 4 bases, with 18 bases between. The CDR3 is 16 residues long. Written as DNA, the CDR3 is TGTGCCAGCTCATCCCAAGAACGGAGCTACGGAAACACCATATATTTT. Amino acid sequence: CASSSQERSYGNTIYF. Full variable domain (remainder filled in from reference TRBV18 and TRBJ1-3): NAGVMQNPRHLVRRRGQEARLRCSPMKGHSHVYWYRQLPEEGLKFMVYLQKENIIDESGMPKERFSAEFPKEGPSILRIQQVVRGDSAAYFCASSSQERSYGNTIYFGEGSWLTVV.

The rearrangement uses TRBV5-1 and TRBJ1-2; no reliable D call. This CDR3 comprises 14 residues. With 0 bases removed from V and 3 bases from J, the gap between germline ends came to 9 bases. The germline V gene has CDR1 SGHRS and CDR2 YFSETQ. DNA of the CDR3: TGCGCCAGCAGCTTGGCCGGGGATTACTATGGCTACACCTTC. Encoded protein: CASSLAGDYYGYTF.

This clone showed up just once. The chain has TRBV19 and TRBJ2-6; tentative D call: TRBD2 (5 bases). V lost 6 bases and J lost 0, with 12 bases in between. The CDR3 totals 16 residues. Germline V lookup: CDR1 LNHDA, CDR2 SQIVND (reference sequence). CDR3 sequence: CASRRVLSSGANVLTF. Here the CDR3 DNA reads TGTGCCAGTAGGCGGGTCCTGAGCTCTGGGGCCAACGTCCTGACTTTC.